This T cell receptor beta chain was retrieved from a study of blood T cell repertoires in COVID-19. Study in general: Sites in the United States, Italy and Spain provided acute and convalescent COVID-19 samples. Sample material is recorded as cDNA or gDNA derived from T cells, B-cell-depleted T cells, or PBMCs.

Generated by immunoSEQ multiplex PCR, the TCRdb table keeps only in-frame clones and is missing some. The sample has 95,000 to 150,000 clones, 85% to 90% seen once. Germline CDR1 and CDR2: MNHNS and SASEGT. The length of the CDR3 is 15 residues. Trimming removed 1 base at V and 6 bases at J, with 16 bases between. This receptor was taken from a man aged 70-80 years with active or convalescent COVID-19. Sequenced: peripheral blood. J is TRBJ2-7 and V is TRBV6-1, with a tentative D call TRBD2 (6 bases). This chain's CDR3 is CASSEGYRLGGEQYF. The DNA for the CDR3 is TGTGCCAGCAGTGAAGGCTACCGCCTCGGGGGCGAGCAGTACTTC.